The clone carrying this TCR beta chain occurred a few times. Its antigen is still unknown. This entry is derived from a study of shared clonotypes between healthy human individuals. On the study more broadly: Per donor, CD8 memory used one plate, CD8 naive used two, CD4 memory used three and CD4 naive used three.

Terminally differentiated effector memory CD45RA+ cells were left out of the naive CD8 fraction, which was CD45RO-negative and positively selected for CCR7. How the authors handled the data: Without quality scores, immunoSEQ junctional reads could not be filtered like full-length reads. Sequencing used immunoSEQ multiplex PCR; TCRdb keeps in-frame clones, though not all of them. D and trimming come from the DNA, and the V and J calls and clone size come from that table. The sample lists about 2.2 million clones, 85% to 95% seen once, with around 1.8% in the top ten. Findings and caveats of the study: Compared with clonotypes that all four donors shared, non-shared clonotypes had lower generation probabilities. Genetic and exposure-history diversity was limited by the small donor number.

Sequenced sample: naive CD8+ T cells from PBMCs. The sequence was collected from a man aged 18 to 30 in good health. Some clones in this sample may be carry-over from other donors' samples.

As DNA, the CDR3 is TGTGCCAGTAGTCCCGGCGGCAGGGCCCAGCATTTT. Residues: CASSPGGRAQHF. The J gene is TRBJ1-5, the V gene TRBV19, with a weak D call TRBD1 (5 bases). With 5 bases removed from V and 11 bases from J, the gap between germline ends came to 13 bases. This CDR3 is 12 amino acids long. Germline CDR1 LNHDA, CDR2 SQIVND (reference sequence).